This T cell receptor (beta chain) was profiled in a study of T cell responses to AZD1222 COVID-19 vaccine. Study-wide points: Spike-specific TCR breadth and depth were elevated following two AZD1222 doses. Among vaccine-associated CD4 TCRs, coverage spanned spike, with dominance at 160-218 and 743-854. There were mostly white British donors and more females than males, and clonal diversity was possibly underestimated.

The sample holds one count of this clone. Its antigen is currently unknown. V dropped 0 bases and J dropped 0 bases, with 8 bases sitting between them. The germline V gene has CDR1 MNHNY and CDR2 SVGAGI (reference sequence). This CDR3 contains 15 residues. Generated by immunoSEQ multiplex PCR, the TCRdb table keeps only in-frame clones and is missing some. The sample contains 40,000 to 45,000 clones, about 80% of which appear only once. The sequence derives from an adult who received the MenACWY meningococcal vaccine as a control. The chain combines TRBV6-6 with TRBJ1-1; no definite D call. Sequences were derived from peripheral blood, sampled 28 days after the second dose of the MenACWY control vaccine. DNA of the CDR3: TGTGCCAGCAGTTACTCCCCCAACCTGAACACTGAAGCTTTCTTT. Protein product: CASSYSPNLNTEAFF.